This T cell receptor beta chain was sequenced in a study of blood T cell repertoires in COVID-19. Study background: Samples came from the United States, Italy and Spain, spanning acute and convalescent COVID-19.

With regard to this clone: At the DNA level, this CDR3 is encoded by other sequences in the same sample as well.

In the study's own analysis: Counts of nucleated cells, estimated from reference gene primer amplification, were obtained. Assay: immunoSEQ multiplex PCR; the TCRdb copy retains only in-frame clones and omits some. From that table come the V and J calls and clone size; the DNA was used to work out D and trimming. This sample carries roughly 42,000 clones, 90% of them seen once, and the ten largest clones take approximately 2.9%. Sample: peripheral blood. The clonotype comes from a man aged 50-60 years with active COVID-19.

CDR3 in DNA: TGTGCCAGTAGCCTACCGGGACAGTCAGCCTATAATTCACCCCTCCACTTT. This codes for CASSLPGQSAYNSPLHF. The chain joins TRBV19 to TRBJ1-6; the match to TRBD1 covers 7 bases. Germline-derived CDR1 and CDR2 are LNHDA and SQIVND (reference sequence). This CDR3 is 17 amino acids long. The J segment lost 2 bases and the V segment lost 6 bases, leaving 10 bases of the junction unmatched.